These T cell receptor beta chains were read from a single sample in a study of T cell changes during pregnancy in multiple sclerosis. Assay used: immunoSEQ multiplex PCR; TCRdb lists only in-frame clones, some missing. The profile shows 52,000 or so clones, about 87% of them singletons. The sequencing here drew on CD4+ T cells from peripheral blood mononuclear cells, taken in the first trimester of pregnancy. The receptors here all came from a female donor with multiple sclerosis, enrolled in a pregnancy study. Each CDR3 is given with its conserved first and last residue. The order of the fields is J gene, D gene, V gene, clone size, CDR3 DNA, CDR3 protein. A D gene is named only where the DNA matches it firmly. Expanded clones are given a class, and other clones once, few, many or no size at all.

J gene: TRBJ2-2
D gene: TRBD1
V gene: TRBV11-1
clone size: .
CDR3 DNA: TGTGCCAGCAGCTTGAACAGGGGTGACACCGGGGAGCTGTTTTTT
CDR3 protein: CASSLNRGDTGELFF

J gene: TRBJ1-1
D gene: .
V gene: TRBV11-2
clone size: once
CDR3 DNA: TGTGCCAGCAGCTTAGATTGGCGCACAGCTCCCCCGTACACTGAAGCTTTCTTT
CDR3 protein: CASSLDWRTAPPYTEAFF

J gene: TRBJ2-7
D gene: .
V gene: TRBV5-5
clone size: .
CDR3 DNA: TGTGCCAGCAGCTTGTCTATTAACGACTACGAGCAGTACTTC
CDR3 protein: CASSLSINDYEQYF

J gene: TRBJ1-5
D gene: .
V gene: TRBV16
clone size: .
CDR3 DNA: TGTGCCAGCAGCCAGGGGCGGGAACAGCCCCAGCATTTT
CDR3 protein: CASSQGREQPQHF

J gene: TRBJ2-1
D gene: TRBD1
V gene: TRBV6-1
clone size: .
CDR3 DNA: TGTGCCAGCAGTACTCAGGGACAGATTTCCAATGAGCAGTTCTTC
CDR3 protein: CASSTQGQISNEQFF

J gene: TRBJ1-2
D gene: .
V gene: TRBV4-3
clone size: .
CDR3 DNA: TGCGCCAGCAGCCAACGGTTCAACTATGGCTACACCTTC
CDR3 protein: CASSQRFNYGYTF

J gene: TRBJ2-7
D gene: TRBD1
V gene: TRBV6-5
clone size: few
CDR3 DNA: TGTGCCAGCAGTTATATGAGGGGGCACTTTTACTTC
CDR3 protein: CASSYMRGHFYF

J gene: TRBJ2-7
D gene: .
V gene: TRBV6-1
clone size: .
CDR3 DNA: TGTGCCAGCAGTGGGACAACCGTAATCATCTACGAGCAGTACTTC
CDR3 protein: CASSGTTVIIYEQYF

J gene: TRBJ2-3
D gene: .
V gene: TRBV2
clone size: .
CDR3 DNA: TGTGCCAGCAGTGAAAAAGCGGCCAGGAGCACAGATACGCAGTATTTT
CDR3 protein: CASSEKAARSTDTQYF

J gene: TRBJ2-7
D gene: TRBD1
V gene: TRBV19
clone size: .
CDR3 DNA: TGTGCCAGTACTCCGACAGGGTCCGGCTACGAGCAGTACTTC
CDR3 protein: CASTPTGSGYEQYF

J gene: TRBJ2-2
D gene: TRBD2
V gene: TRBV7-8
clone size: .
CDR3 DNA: TGTGCCAGCAGCCAGCGGGGGCGAACCGGGGAGCTGTTTTTT
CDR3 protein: CASSQRGRTGELFF

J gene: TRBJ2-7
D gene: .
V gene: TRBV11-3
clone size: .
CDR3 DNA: TGTGCCAGCAGCACACACCAGGGCGAGCAGTACTTC
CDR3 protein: CASSTHQGEQYF

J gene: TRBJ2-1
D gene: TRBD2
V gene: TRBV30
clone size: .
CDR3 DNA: TGTGCCTGGAACCTAGCGGGGGGCTCCTACAATGAGCAGTTCTTC
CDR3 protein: CAWNLAGGSYNEQFF

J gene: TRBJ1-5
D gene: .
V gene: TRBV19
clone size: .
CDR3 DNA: TGTGCCAGTAGTATAGAGGGGGCCCCGGGGCCCCAGCATTTT
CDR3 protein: CASSIEGAPGPQHF

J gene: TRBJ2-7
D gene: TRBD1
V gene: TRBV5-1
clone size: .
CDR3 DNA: TGCGCCAGCAGCTTGGGCGGGACAGGGAGCTCCTACGAGCAGTACTTC
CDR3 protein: CASSLGGTGSSYEQYF

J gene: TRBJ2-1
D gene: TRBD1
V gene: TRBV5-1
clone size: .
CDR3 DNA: TGCGCCAGCAGCTTTGGCCTGGGACAGGGAATGGGCAATGAGCAGTTCTTC
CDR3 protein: CASSFGLGQGMGNEQFF

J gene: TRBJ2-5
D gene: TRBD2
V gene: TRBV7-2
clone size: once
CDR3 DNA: TGTGCCAGCAGACGGAGGGTAGCGGGAGGAGAGACCCAGTACTTC
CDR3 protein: CASRRRVAGGETQYF

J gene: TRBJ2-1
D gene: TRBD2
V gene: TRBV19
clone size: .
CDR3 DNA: TGTGCCAGTAGTATAGAGCGGGGGGGATTTGAGAATGAGCAGTTCTTC
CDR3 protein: CASSIERGGFENEQFF

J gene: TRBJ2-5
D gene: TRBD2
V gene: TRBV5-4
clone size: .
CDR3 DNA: TGTGCCAGCAGTTCTCGGACTAGCTGGGAAGAGACCCAGTACTTC
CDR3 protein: CASSSRTSWEETQYF

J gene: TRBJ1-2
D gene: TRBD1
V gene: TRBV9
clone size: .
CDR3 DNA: TGTGCCAGCAGCGCAGGGACAGGGGCGTCCACTAACTATGGCTACACCTTC
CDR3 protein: CASSAGTGASTNYGYTF

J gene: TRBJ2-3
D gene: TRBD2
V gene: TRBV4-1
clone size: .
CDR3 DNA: TGCGCCAGCAGCCTCGGAGGGGGACTAGCGGGAGAAGATACGCAGTATTTT
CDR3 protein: CASSLGGGLAGEDTQYF

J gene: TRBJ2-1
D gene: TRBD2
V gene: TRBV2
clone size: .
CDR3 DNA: TGTGCCAGCAGTGGCGGGAGGGACAATGAGCAGTTCTTC
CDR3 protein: CASSGGRDNEQFF

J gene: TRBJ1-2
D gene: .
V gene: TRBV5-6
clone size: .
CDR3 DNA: TGTGCCAGCAGTCCCTGGGGGGAATCCTATGGCTACACCTTC
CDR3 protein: CASSPWGESYGYTF

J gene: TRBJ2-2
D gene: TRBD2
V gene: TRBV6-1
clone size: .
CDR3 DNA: TGTGCCAGCAGTCGGGACTACAACACCGGGGAGCTGTTTTTT
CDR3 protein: CASSRDYNTGELFF

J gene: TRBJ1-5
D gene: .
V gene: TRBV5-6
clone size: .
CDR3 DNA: TGTGCCAGCAGCTTACGGGGGAAAAATCAGCCCCAGCATTTT
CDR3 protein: CASSLRGKNQPQHF

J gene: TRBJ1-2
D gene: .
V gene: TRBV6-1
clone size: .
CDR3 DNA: TGTGCCAGCAGTGAAAGCCTTACAGGTCTCTATGGCTACACCTTC
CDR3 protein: CASSESLTGLYGYTF

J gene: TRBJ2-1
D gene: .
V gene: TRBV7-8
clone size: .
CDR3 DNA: TGTGCCAGCAGCCCCCGGTGGCTGGAGGGAAGCTCCTACAATGAGCAGTTCTTC
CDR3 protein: CASSPRWLEGSSYNEQFF

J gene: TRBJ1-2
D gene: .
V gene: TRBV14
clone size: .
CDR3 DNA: TGTGCCAGCAGCCACAGAGGGCTTAGTAGCTATGGCTACACCTTC
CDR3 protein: CASSHRGLSSYGYTF

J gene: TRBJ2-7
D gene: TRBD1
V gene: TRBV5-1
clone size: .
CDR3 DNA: TGCGCCAGCAGCTTGGGGACAGGGGCACACTACGAGCAGTACTTC
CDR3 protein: CASSLGTGAHYEQYF

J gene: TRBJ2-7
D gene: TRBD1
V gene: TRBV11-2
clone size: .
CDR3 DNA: TGTGCCAGCAGCTACGGGACAGGGAACGAGCAGTACTTC
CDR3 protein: CASSYGTGNEQYF

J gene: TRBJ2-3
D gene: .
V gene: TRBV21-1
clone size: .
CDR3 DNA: TGTGCCAGCAGCAAATTAGCGGGAGCAAGGGATACGCAGTATTTT
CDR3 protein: CASSKLAGARDTQYF

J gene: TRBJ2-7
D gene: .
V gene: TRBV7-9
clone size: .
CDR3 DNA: TGTGCCAGCAGCTCCCGAGGCGAGCAGTACTTC
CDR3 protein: CASSSRGEQYF

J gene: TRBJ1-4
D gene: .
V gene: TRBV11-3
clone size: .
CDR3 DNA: TGTGCCACTTCAAGGGGCACTAATGAAAAACTGTTTTTT
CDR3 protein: CATSRGTNEKLFF

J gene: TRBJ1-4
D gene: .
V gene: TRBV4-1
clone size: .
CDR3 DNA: TGCGCCAGCAGCCAAACGGGACCCGGGACTCTGGGGGAAAAACTGTTTTTT
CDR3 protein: CASSQTGPGTLGEKLFF

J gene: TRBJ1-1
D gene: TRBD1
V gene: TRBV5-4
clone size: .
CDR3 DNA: TGTGCCAGCAGCTTGAAGCAGGGGGATTTTACTGAAGCTTTCTTT
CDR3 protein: CASSLKQGDFTEAFF

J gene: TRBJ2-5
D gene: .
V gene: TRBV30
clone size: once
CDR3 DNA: TGTGCCTGGAGTACCGAGGGCCCCGAGACCCAGTACTTC
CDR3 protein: CAWSTEGPETQYF

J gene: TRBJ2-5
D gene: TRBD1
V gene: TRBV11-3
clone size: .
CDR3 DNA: TGTGCCAGCAGCTTGGCGACAGGGGGCCATCAAGAGACCCAGTACTTC
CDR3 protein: CASSLATGGHQETQYF

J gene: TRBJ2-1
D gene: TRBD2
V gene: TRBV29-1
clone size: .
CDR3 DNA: TGCAGCGTGGACCGACTAGCGGGAGACAATGAGCAGTTCTTC
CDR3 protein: CSVDRLAGDNEQFF

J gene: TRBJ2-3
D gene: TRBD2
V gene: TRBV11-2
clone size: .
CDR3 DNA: TGTGCCAGCAGCCCCCTTATGAGCGGGACTCCCACAGATACGCAGTATTTT
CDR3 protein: CASSPLMSGTPTDTQYF

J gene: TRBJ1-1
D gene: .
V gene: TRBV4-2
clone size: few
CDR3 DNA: TGTGCCAGCAGCCCCGGAAAGTGGGGAGACACTGAAGCTTTCTTT
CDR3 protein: CASSPGKWGDTEAFF

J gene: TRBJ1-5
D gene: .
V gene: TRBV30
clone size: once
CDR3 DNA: TGTGCCTGGAGTGTTGGGGGCGGGAGCAATCAGCCCCAGCATTTT
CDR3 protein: CAWSVGGGSNQPQHF

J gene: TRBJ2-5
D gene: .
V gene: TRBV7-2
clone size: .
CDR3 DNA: TGTGCCAGCACCCTCCAAGAGACCCAGTACTTC
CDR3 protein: CASTLQETQYF

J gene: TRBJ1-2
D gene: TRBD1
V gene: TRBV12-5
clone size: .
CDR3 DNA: TGTGCTAGTGGTTTGTCGACAGGGTCGGGAGGCTACACCTTC
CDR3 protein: CASGLSTGSGGYTF

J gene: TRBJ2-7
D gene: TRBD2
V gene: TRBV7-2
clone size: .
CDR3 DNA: TGTGCCAGCAGCCCGACTAGCGGGAGGGCCAACGAGCAGTACTTC
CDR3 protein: CASSPTSGRANEQYF

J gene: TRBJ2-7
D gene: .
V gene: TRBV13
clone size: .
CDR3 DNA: TGTGCCAGCAGCTTAGCGCCAGGGAACCCCTACGAGCAGTACTTC
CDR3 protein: CASSLAPGNPYEQYF

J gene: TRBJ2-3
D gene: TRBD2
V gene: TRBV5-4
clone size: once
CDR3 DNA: TGTGCCAGCAGTTCCCCCGGGACTAGCCGAACAGATACGCAGTATTTT
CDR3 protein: CASSSPGTSRTDTQYF

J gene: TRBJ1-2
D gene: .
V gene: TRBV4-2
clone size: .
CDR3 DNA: TGTGCCAGCAGCCAAGATCACCCCAGTCTCTATGGCTACACCTTC
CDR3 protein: CASSQDHPSLYGYTF